This entry is about one T cell receptor (beta chain). TCRdb used MiXCR to reprocess the PCR reads, holding one entry per CDR3 protein. The sample lists 100,000 or so distinct CDR3 sequences, about half occurring once. This CDR3 contains 13 residues. The V and J ends lost 8 bases and 4 bases, in that order; junction bases with no gene match: 7. Germline-derived CDR1 and CDR2 are MNHEY and SVGAGI. The entry originates in a study of CDR3 diversity in severe acne. The rearrangement joins TRBV6-5 to TRBJ1-1, with 7 bases identical to TRBD1. The TCR comes from a male donor with acne. Sequenced: blood. For the CDR3, the DNA is TGTGCCAGCGCGGACAGGCCGACCACTGAAGCTTTCTTT. Translation gives CASADRPTTEAFF.